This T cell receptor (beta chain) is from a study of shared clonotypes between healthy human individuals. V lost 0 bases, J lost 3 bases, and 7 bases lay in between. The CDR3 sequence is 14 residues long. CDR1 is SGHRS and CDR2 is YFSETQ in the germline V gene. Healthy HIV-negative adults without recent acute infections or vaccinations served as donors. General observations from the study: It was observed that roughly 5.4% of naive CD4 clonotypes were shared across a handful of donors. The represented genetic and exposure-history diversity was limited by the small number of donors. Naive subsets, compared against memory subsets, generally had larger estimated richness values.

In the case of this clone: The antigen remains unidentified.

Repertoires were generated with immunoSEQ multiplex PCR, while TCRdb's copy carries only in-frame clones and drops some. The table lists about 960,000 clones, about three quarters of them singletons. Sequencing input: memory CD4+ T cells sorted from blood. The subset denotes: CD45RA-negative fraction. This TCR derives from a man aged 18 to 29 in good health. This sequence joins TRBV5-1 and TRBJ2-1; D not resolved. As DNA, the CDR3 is TGCGCCAGCAGCTTGGCGGAACTCTACAATGAGCAGTTCTTC. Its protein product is CASSLAELYNEQFF.